This entry features one T cell receptor beta chain sequence. The specificity of this receptor is unknown. The CDR3 has 13 amino acids, counting the end cysteine and phenylalanine. Only the CDR3 region is kept as DNA, spanning 39 bases read in frame from base 1. The junction shows trimming of 6 bases on V and 4 bases on J, and the gene matches do not reach 3 bases of it. Based on the germline V gene, the CDR1 and CDR2 sequences are MDHEN and SYDVKM. Libraries were built with the immunoSEQ multiplex PCR assay. A mixture of 60 forward primers for TCR Vbeta segments and 13 reverse primers for TCR Jbeta segments was used in the multiplex PCR. Amplification of the CDR3 region of rearranged TCR beta genes was performed with a multiplex PCR assay on genomic DNA. Amplified TCR beta libraries were sequenced as 87-base-pair reads on the Illumina HiSeq System. Turning to the authors' computational methods: A later analysis tallied roughly 78 million unique TCR beta chains across the approximately 670 repertoires, and 10 million to 11 million of those chains were shared by two or more donors. To remove PCR and sequencing errors, raw reads were error-corrected and collapsed into unique sequences using a nearest-neighbor algorithm that merged closely related sequences. Alignment of CDR3 sequences to IMGT reference sequences was used to assign V, D and J gene segments. Each retained sequence needed at least a six-nucleotide match to both a V gene segment and a J gene segment. A rearrangement was called productive if the CDR3 had no stop codons and remained in frame with V and J, and every other rearrangement was called non-productive. Following IMGT convention, CDR3 was defined as the stretch from the second conserved V-encoded cysteine up to the conserved J-encoded phenylalanine. Sequences without an unambiguous match to a single V gene segment were excluded from the earlier analysis of about 630 of the donors. In an earlier analysis of 587 of the donors, V segments were called functional above 56.7% productive rearrangements and were called segregating when the between-donor standard deviation exceeded 5%. To diagnose cytomegalovirus status from the catalog of TCR beta chain sequences, a statistical classification framework was built. In a later analysis, TCR nucleotide sequences were compared against IMGT/GENE-DB human TR gene sequences so that V and J genes could be assigned. In a later analysis, CDR3 sequences and most-parsimonious VDJ recombination scenarios were assigned using the TCRdist pipeline. A later analysis defined each TCR beta chain by its CDR3 amino acid sequence plus V-gene family, and excluded reads lacking a unique V-gene family. As a way to deal with suspected cross-contamination and a sequencing artifact, a later analysis dropped nearly 600 nucleotide sequences that were highly shared and had low generation probability. In a later analysis, a clonal expansion index for each public chain was calculated from normalized within-repertoire ranks of inferred template counts. In a later analysis, generation probabilities were computed using a VDJ recombination model fitted to out-of-frame rearrangements, and the results were checked against IGoR. Hypergeometric tests were used in a later analysis to score TCR-TCR, TCR-HLA and TCR-CMV co-occurrence, with a repertoire-size bias correction applied to the TCR pairs. A later analysis estimated false discovery rates by permuting HLA or CMV assignments 20 times. In a later analysis, co-occurring TCRs were grouped using DBSCAN, and TCRdist sequence similarity was added for clustering within HLA-allele-positive subsets. Repertoires with fewer than 30,000 or more than 120,000 public chains, plus five repertoires with anomalous nucleotide sharing, were excluded from co-occurrence clustering. Here the immuneACCESS table is served through TCRdb, limited to in-frame sequences with V and J called. Missing clones are a known gap in these copies; in checked studies unresolved V genes cover under half, and the rest lacks a known reason. V, J and clone size derive from that table, while D and trimming were established from the DNA sequence. The table for this sample lists 60,000 to 70,000 clones. The ten largest make up roughly 15% of the sample.

The cohort comprised 550 to 700 healthy bone marrow donors. At the time of sampling, every cohort member was nominally healthy, though immune exposures that went unrecorded were likely present. The donor was CMV seronegative and was included in the group of approximately 350 seronegative cohort members. A peripheral blood sample was provided by each donor, and peripheral blood mononuclear cells were used for TCR beta sequencing. The Qiagen DNeasy Blood Extraction Kit was used to extract genomic DNA from the blood cell samples. This entry belongs to a study of cytomegalovirus exposure and HLA in healthy donors (dated by TCRdb to the late 2010s). Turning to the overall study: An earlier analysis of roughly 630 of the donors reported approximately 270 Gb of sequence data and some 100 million unique TCR beta sequences from around 200 million T cells. On average, around 240,000 unique TCR beta nucleotide sequences were sequenced per donor among more than 350 genotyped donors of the cohort, with roughly 18% of those sequences being non-productive. Class I and class II HLA loci were covered by the typing at four-digit resolution. In an earlier analysis of about 590 of the donors, high-throughput TCR beta sequencing was used to judge whether each TCR beta V gene segment behaved as functional or pseudogenic. An early release covering some 640 HLA-typed donors comprised roughly 300 gigabases of sequencing data and tens of millions of unique TCR sequences. Along with the approximately 650-subject first cohort, a separate validation cohort of approximately 110 different subjects was used. Rather than using new phenotypic data, the later analysis identified candidate immune exposures from TCR beta sequences and from how often those sequences occurred across donors. Of the approximately 400 genotyped donors, approximately 83% fell in the genetic ancestry cluster associated with self-reported Caucasian donors. The study aimed to test whether signatures of past pathogen exposure could be identified by cataloging public T cell receptors. Five DR-DQ haplotypes were treated as single units for association and clustering because of strong linkage in the cohort. The number of donors typed differed by locus, with roughly 629-640 for A, B, C, DRB1 and DQB1, 522 for DQA1, 600 to 610 for DPA1, and 400 to 490 for DPB1. A later analysis re-examined previously published TCR beta repertoires from more than 600 donors and added high-resolution HLA genotyping to investigate patterns of TCR occurrence. Genome-wide SNP genotypes for about 60% of the roughly 700 donors were used in a later genetic analysis, which treated that subset as a discovery cohort. Every repertoire in the discovery cohort had been generated on one and the same sequencing platform. Alongside the repertoire data, information on donor age, sex, ethnicity and CMV serostatus was compiled. The study combined high-throughput TCR immunosequencing, statistical association of individual TCRs with disease status, and machine learning to predict cytomegalovirus infection status. The study used immunosequencing to profile the T cell repertoires of approximately 630 subjects and linked those repertoires to cytomegalovirus serostatus. General study outcomes and caveats: A later analysis found that HLA-associated TCR beta chains were more clonally expanded and had lower generation probabilities than equally common non-associated chains. In a later analysis, some 18,000 TCR beta sequences were associated with specific HLA alleles at a false discovery rate of 0.05. A total of around 150 TCR beta chains were listed by the study as associated with cytomegalovirus. Broadly in line with IMGT annotations, most TCR beta V segments showed up in productive rearrangements about 87% or about 30% of the time in an earlier analysis of around 550 of the donors. The only immune exposure information available for the cohort was CMV serostatus. A cluster of highly shared sequence variants was judged likely to be a technical artifact of the sequencing pipeline. In this cohort, only TCR beta chains were sequenced, and detectable features were limited by the absence of alpha or paired-chain data. A further reported finding was that TCR beta sequences accurately predicted the HLA-A and HLA-B alleles for most subjects in the first cohort. According to a later analysis, TCR association rates differed among HLA loci, with DRB1 alleles showing the most associated TCRs and HLA-C alleles showing the fewest. According to the authors, the approach could potentially be generalized to other disease states and immunological phenotypes. In a later analysis, several top co-occurrence clusters were reported to appear linked to parvovirus B19, influenza, CMV and Epstein-Barr virus. Correlated functional status among segregating V segments might be attributable to linkage disequilibrium, but an unknown experimental factor could not be ruled out. Assigning TCR associations to individual alleles was difficult when HLA alleles, especially DR and DQ, strongly co-occurred. A later genetic analysis reported fewer N-insertions in productive TCRs among donors in an Asian-associated ancestry cluster than the roughly 700-donor mean. In a later genetic analysis, a missense DCLRE1C variant was associated with V-gene and J-gene trimming of TCR beta chains, and the association was replicated in an independent cohort. Because HLA typing was unavailable for some donors at each locus, only the typed subset was used in association tests. Most TCR sequences were observed very rarely across donors, whereas some public TCRs were present in many individuals. Some IMGT-functional V segments, including TRBV6-2 and TRBV6-3, could not be distinguished by the 87-base-pair reads and were therefore excluded. In both the original and validation cohorts, the classifier was reported to diagnose cytomegalovirus status with high specificity and sensitivity. In vitro tests confirmed that three of the cytomegalovirus-associated TCR beta chains recognize cytomegalovirus antigens. Most CMV-associated TCR beta chains appeared to be HLA-restricted in a later analysis, and the HLA associations seemed to be driven largely by CMV exposure. Presence/absence analyses assumed roughly uniform sequencing depth across donors, an assumption that may not hold. Because counts were too low, about 18 rarely observed V segments, including chromosome 9 orphons, were left out of the earlier analysis of approximately 500 of the donors.

The origin of this receptor is a boy younger than 18 in good health and CMV-seronegative. Sequenced sample: PBMCs. The sequence links TRBV28 to TRBJ1-2, and 9 junctional nucleotides match TRBD1. The CDR3: CASSGDRAYGYTF. The bases are TGTGCCAGCAGCGGGGACAGGGCCTATGGCTACACCTTC.